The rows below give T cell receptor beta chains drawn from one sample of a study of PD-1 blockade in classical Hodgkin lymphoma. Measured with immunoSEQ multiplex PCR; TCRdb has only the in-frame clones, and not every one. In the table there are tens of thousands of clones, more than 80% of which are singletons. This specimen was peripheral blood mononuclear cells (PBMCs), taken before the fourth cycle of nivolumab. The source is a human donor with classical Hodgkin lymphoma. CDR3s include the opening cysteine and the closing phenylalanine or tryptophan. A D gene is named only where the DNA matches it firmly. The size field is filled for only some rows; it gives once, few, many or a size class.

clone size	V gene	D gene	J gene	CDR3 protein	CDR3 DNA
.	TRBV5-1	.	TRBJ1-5	CASSRDSNQPQHF	TGCGCCAGCAGCCGGGATTCCAATCAGCCCCAGCATTTT
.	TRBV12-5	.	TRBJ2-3	CASGLRDAFWYTDTQYF	TGTGCTAGTGGGCTCCGAGATGCATTCTGGTACACAGATACGCAGTATTTT
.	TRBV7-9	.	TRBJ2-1	CARGEYNEQFF	TGTGCCAGGGGAGAATACAATGAGCAGTTCTTC
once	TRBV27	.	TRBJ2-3	CASSLERQGNTQYF	TGTGCCAGCAGTTTAGAACGGCAGGGAAATACGCAGTATTTT
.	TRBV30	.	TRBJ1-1	CAWSEWERNTEAFF	TGTGCCTGGAGTGAATGGGAGAGGAACACTGAAGCTTTCTTT
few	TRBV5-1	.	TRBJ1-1	CASSDRTGGTEAFF	TGCGCCAGCAGCGATAGAACAGGAGGCACTGAAGCTTTCTTT
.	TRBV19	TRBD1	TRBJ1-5	CATSAGDREDQPQHF	TGTGCCACCTCAGCGGGGGACAGGGAGGATCAGCCCCAGCATTTT
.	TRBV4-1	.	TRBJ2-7	CASSQNPATGQGEQYF	TGCGCCAGCAGCCAGAACCCGGCCACAGGGCAAGGCGAGCAGTACTTC
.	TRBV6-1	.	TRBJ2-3	CASSGLAQSRSSTDTQYF	TGTGCCAGCAGTGGGCTAGCCCAAAGTAGATCTAGCACAGATACGCAGTATTTT
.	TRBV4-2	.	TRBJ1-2	CASSRDPRGANYGYTF	TGTGCCAGCAGCCGTGATCCCAGAGGCGCTAACTATGGCTACACCTTC
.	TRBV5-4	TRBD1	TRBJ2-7	CASSFTGVEQYF	TGTGCCAGCAGCTTCACAGGGGTCGAGCAGTACTTC
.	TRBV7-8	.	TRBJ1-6	CASTLGGPVNSPLHF	TGTGCCAGCACCCTTGGGGGGCCTGTCAATTCACCCCTCCACTTT
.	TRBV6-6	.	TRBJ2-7	CASSYGGAFRPMEQYF	TGTGCCAGCAGTTACGGAGGGGCCTTCCGGCCTATGGAGCAGTACTTC
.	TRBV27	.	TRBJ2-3	CASSLDGFSTDTQYF	TGTGCCAGCAGTTTAGACGGTTTTAGCACAGATACGCAGTATTTT
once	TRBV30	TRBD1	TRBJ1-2	CAWSRGQGLSGYTF	TGTGCCTGGAGTCGGGGACAGGGGCTTAGTGGCTACACCTTC
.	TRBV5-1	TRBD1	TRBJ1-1	CASSLGGTGGRSEAFF	TGCGCCAGCAGCTTGGGCGGGACAGGGGGTCGATCTGAAGCTTTCTTT
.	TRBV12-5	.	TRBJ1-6	CASGNYRDSSPLVLNSPLHF	TGTGCTAGTGGGAATTACCGGGACTCTAGCCCCCTAGTCTTGAATTCACCCCTCCACTTT
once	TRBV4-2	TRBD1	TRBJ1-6	CASSRSREQGAWNSPLHF	TGTGCCAGCAGCCGGTCGCGGGAACAGGGGGCTTGGAATTCACCCCTCCACTTT
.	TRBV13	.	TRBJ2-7	CASSFRGTYEQYF	TGTGCCAGCAGCTTCCGTGGAACCTACGAGCAGTACTTC
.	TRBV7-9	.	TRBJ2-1	CASSSRGRGEQFF	TGTGCCAGCAGCTCTAGGGGAAGGGGCGAGCAGTTCTTC
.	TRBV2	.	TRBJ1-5	CASNSEGNQPQHF	TGTGCCAGCAACAGTGAGGGCAATCAGCCCCAGCATTTT
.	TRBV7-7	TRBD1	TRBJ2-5	CASSPTGWGETQYF	TGTGCTAGCAGCCCGACAGGGTGGGGAGAGACCCAGTACTTC
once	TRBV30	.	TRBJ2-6	CAWSVSGGSGANVLTF	TGTGCCTGGAGTGTATCCGGGGGCTCTGGGGCCAACGTCCTGACTTTC
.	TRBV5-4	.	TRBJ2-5	CASRPMGTGETQYF	TGTGCCAGCAGGCCCATGGGTACGGGGGAGACCCAGTACTTC
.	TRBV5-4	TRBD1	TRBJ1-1	CASSLGVSTGAFRAFF	TGTGCCAGCAGCTTGGGTGTTTCGACAGGGGCTTTTCGAGCTTTCTTT
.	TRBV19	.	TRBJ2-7	CASSISAPGTYFYEQYF	TGTGCCAGTAGTATAAGCGCCCCCGGGACATATTTTTACGAGCAGTACTTC
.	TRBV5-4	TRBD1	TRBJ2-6	CASSLPRTGVGANVLTF	TGTGCCAGCAGCTTGCCGCGTACAGGGGTCGGGGCCAACGTCCTGACTTTC
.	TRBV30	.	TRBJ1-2	CACPGDGYTF	TGTGCCTGTCCTGGGGATGGCTACACCTTC
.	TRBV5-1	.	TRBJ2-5	CASSFGGSETQYF	TGCGCCAGCAGCTTCGGGGGTTCAGAGACCCAGTACTTC
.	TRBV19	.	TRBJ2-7	CASSPSSGTHSYEQYF	TGTGCCAGTAGTCCCTCGTCCGGGACACATTCCTACGAGCAGTACTTC
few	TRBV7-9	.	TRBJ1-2	CASSLEGLGYTF	TGTGCCAGCAGCTTAGAGGGACTTGGCTACACCTTC
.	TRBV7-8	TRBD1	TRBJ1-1	CASSRWTGPNTEAFF	TGTGCCAGCAGCCGATGGACAGGGCCGAACACTGAAGCTTTCTTT
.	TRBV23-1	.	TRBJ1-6	CASSVEDQGPGSPLHF	TGCGCCAGCAGTGTAGAGGATCAGGGTCCAGGATCACCCCTCCACTTT
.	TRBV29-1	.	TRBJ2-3	CSWGGTDTQYF	TGCAGCTGGGGGGGCACAGATACGCAGTATTTT
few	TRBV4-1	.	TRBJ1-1	CASSRTGNTEAFF	TGCGCCAGCAGCCGAACAGGGAACACTGAAGCTTTCTTT
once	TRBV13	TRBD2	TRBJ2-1	CASSHQRGRTYPTEQFF	TGTGCCAGCAGTCATCAGCGGGGGAGAACCTACCCCACTGAGCAGTTCTTC
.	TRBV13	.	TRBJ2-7	CASSLSSPYEQYF	TGTGCCAGCAGCTTAAGCTCTCCCTACGAGCAGTACTTC
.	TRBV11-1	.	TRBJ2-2	CASRNLQQGRELFF	TGTGCCAGCAGGAACCTTCAACAGGGCCGGGAGCTGTTTTTT
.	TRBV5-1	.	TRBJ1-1	CASSLVLSGDTEAFF	TGCGCCAGCAGCTTGGTGCTGTCAGGGGACACTGAAGCTTTCTTT
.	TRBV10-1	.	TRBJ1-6	CASSTNNSPLHF	TGCGCCAGCAGTACGAATAATTCACCCCTCCACTTT
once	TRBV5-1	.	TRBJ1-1	CASSPRVGNTEAFF	TGCGCCAGCAGCCCCAGGGTTGGGAACACTGAAGCTTTCTTT
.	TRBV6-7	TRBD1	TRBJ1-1	CASSYSTGDPTEAFF	TGTGCCAGCAGTTACTCCACAGGGGATCCCACTGAAGCTTTCTTT
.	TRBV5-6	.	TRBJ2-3	CASSLFPRNTDTQYF	TGTGCCAGCAGCTTGTTTCCGCGAAACACAGATACGCAGTATTTT
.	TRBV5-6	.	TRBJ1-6	CASSQGQYNSPLHF	TGTGCCAGCAGCCAAGGACAGTATAATTCACCCCTCCACTTT
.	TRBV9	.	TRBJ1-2	CASSVGQGSYGYTF	TGTGCCAGCAGCGTAGGGCAGGGCAGTTATGGCTACACCTTC
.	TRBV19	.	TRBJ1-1	CASSTLGHTEAFF	TGTGCCAGTAGTACCCTGGGACACACTGAAGCTTTCTTT
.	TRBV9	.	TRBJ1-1	CASSVGPQLNTEAFF	TGTGCCAGCAGCGTAGGACCCCAGTTGAACACTGAAGCTTTCTTT
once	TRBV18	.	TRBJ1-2	CASSPPMDTTYGYTF	TGTGCCAGCTCACCACCGATGGACACAACATATGGCTACACCTTC